This note documents a single TCR beta chain sequence. Its antigen remains unknown. Data came from immunoSEQ multiplex PCR; TCRdb stores just in-frame clones and leaves some out. The repertoire includes around 99,000 clones, around 90% of them detected once, and 22% sits in the top ten. This sample is part of a study of T cell responses to AZD1222 COVID-19 vaccine. Study overall: Researchers grouped second doses given at about 4 or about 12 weeks into one pool. Study findings and constraints: Baseline serostatus was positive in only a handful of AZD1222 recipients. The CD4 TCRs associated with vaccination extended across spike and predominated at 160-218 and 743-854.

V dropped 4 bases and J dropped 4; count of bases not matched to a gene: 10. Germline V gene sequence: CDR1 SGHRS, CDR2 YFSETQ. This CDR3 region has 16 residues. This TCR was sampled from an adult in good health. This sequence joins TRBV5-1 and TRBJ2-1, with 8 bases aligning to TRBD1. Here the sequenced sample was peripheral blood, taken on day 0 of AZD1222 vaccination. The CDR3 loop is CASSIPQGVNYNEQFF. CDR3 in DNA: TGCGCCAGCAGCATACCACAGGGGGTTAATTACAATGAGCAGTTCTTC.